The clone carrying this T cell receptor beta chain was counted a single time. The diagnostic criteria for definite or probable disease, as recently defined, were met by the patients with Susac syndrome. Both CD4+ and CD8+ T cells were negatively isolated, and TEMRA cells underwent FACS enrichment. This entry belongs to a study of CD8 T cells in Susac syndrome. The wider study: When their blood was taken, patients with Susac syndrome were therapy-naive, taking corticosteroids, or taking intravenous immunoglobulin alone.

A quantity of about 0.5 to 1 ug RNA underwent reverse transcription using random hexamers. A single record per CDR3 protein comes from TCRdb applying MiXCR to the immunoSEQ multiplex PCR reads. The sample consists of around 170,000 distinct CDR3 sequences, around 93% of them appearing once. The CDR3 loop spans 13 amino acids. Germline CDR1 SGHKS, CDR2 YYEKEE (reference sequence). V gave up 1 base and J gave up 4 bases, with 9 bases separating them. Sequenced sample: CD8+ T cells from PBMCs. V gene TRBV5-5 combines with J gene TRBJ2-7, with D possibly being TRBD2 (6 bases). The receptor was derived from a human donor with Susac syndrome. CDR3 bases: TGTGCCAGCAGCTTGTGGGAGGCGTACGAGCAGTACTTC. Protein product: CASSLWEAYEQYF.